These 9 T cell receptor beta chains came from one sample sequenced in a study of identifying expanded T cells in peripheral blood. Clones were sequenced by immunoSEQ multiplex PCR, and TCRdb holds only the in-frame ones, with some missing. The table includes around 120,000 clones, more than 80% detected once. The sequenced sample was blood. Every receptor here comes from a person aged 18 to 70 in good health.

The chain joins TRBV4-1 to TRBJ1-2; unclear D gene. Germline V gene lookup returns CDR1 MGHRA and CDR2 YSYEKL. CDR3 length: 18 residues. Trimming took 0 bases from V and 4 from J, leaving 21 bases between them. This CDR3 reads CASSQESGFALSAYGYTF. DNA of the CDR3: TGCGCCAGCAGCCAAGAATCCGGCTTTGCACTATCGGCCTATGGCTACACCTTC.

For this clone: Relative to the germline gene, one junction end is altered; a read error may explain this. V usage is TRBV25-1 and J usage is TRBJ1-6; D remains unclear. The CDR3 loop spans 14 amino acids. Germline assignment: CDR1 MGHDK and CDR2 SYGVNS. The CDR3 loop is CAGSARSNNSPLHF. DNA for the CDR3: TGTGCCGGCAGTGCTAGATCGAATAATTCACCCCTCCACTTT.

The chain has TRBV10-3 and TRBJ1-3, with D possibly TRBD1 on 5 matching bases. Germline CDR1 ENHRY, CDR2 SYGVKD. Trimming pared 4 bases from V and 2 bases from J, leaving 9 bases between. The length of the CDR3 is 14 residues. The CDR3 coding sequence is TGTGCCATCAGTGGACAGTCCGCTGGAAACACCATATATTTT. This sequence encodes CAISGQSAGNTIYF.

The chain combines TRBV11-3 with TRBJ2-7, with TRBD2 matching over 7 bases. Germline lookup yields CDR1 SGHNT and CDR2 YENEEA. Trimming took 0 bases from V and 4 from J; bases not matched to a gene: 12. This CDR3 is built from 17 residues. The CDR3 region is CASSLDGGRGISYEQYF. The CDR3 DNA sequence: TGTGCCAGCAGCTTAGACGGGGGGAGAGGTATTTCGTACGAGCAGTACTTC.

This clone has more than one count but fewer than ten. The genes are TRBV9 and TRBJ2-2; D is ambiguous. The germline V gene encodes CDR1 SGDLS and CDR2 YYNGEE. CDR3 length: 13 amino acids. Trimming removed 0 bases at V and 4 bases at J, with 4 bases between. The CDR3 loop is CASSVVSTGELFF. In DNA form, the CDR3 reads TGTGCCAGCAGCGTAGTAAGCACCGGGGAGCTGTTTTTT.

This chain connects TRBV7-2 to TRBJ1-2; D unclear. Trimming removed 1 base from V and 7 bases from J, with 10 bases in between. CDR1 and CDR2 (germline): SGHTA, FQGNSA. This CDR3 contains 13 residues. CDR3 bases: TGTGCCAGCAGCTTAGGGATCCGGGCTGGCTACACCTTC. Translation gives CASSLGIRAGYTF.

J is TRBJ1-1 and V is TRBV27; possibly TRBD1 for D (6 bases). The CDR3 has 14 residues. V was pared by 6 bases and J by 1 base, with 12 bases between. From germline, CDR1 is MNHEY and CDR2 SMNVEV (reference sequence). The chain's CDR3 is CASRGGHSNTEAFF. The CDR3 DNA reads TGTGCCAGCAGGGGGGGACACTCGAACACTGAAGCTTTCTTT.

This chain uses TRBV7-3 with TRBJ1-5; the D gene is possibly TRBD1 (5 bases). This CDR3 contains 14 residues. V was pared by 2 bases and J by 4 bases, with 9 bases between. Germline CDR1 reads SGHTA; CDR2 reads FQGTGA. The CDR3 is CASSLAGFNQPQHF. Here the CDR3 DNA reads TGTGCCAGCAGCTTAGCAGGGTTTAATCAGCCCCAGCATTTT.

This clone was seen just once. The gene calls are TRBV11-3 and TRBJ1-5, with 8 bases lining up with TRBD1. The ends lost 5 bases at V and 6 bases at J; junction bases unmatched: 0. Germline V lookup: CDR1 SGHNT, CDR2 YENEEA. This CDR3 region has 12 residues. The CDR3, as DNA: TGTGCCAGCAGCGACAGGGGTCAGCCCCAGCATTTT. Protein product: CASSDRGQPQHF.